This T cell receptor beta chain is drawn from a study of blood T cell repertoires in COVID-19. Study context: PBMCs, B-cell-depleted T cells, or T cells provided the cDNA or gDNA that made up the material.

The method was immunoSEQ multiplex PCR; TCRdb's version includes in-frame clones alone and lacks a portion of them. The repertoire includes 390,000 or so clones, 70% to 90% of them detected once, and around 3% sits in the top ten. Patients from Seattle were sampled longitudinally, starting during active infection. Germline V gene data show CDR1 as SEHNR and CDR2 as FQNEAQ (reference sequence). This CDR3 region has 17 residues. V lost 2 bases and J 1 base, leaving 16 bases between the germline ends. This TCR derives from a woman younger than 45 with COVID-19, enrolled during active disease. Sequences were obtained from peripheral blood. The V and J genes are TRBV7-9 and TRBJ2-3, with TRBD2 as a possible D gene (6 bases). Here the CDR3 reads CASSLIPRESGTDTQYF. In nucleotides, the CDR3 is TGTGCCAGCAGCTTAATTCCTCGGGAGTCCGGCACAGATACGCAGTATTTT.